This paragraph covers one TCR beta chain sequence. The antigen is unknown. The PCR employed 60 Vbeta primers together with 13 Jbeta primers. Generated by immunoSEQ multiplex PCR, the TCRdb table keeps only in-frame clones and is missing some. The sample has around 200,000 clones, 75% to 90% seen once. The sample is drawn from a study of cytomegalovirus exposure and HLA in healthy donors. Study-level points and caveats: Confirmation was obtained in vitro that a few CMV-associated chains are specific for CMV antigens.

The donors were healthy bone marrow donors. The receptor comes from a man in his forties or fifties in good health and CMV-seropositive. Sequencing was carried out using PBMCs.

CDR3 in DNA: TGTGCCAGCAGCCGGACAGCCATGAACACTGAAGCTTTCTTT. Its translation: CASSRTAMNTEAFF. The rearrangement uses TRBV7-3 and TRBJ1-1; possible D gene TRBD1, 6 bases. There are 14 residues in the CDR3. Trimming took 5 bases from V and 0 from J, leaving 10 bases between them. Per the germline V gene, CDR1 is SGHTA and CDR2 is FQGTGA.